This T cell receptor (beta chain) came from a study of T cell repertoires in cytomegalovirus infection. Study details: CMV infection plus the matching HLA type was flagged by public TCR beta signatures.

General study results and limits: Frequencies of public TCR beta families were cumulated, and this identified carriers of CMV plus the relevant HLA. The response measured ex vivo was dominated by TCR beta clonotypes (HLA-C-restricted and CMV-specific).

MiXCR was run by TCRdb on the reads, yielding one entry per CDR3 protein. The sample consists of about 300,000 distinct CDR3 sequences, approximately 8.9% of them appearing once. Regarding this clonotype: Antigen: not known.

The CDR3 spans 13 residues. V lost 3 bases and J 0 bases, leaving 8 bases between the germline ends. CDR1 and CDR2 (germline): DFQATT, SNEGSKA (reference sequence). The rearrangement links TRBV20-1 to TRBJ1-1; D ambiguous. Sequencing was done on a sample of PBMCs. The receptor comes from a human donor in good health (CMV status not recorded). Some clones in this sample may be carry-over from other donors' samples. The CDR3 DNA follows: TGCAGTGCTAGTCAAGGCTTGAACACTGAAGCTTTCTTT. Translating it yields CSASQGLNTEAFF.